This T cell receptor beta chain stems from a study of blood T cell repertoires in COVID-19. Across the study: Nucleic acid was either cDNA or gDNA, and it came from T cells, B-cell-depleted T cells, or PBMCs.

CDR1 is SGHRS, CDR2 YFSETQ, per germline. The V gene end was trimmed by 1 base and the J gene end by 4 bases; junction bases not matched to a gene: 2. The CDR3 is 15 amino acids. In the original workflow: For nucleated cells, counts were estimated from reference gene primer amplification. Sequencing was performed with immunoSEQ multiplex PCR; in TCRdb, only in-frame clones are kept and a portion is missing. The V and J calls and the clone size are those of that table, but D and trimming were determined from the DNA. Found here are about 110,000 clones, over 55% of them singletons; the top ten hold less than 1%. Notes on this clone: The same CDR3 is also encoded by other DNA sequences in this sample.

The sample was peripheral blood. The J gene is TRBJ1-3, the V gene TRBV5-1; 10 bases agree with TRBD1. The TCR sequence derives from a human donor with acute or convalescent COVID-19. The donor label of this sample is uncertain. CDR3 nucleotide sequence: TGCGCCAGCAGCTTGTGGACAGGGGGAGGAAACACCATATATTTT. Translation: CASSLWTGGGNTIYF.